The 30 T cell receptor beta chains below come from one sample, sequenced in a study of cytomegalovirus exposure and HLA in healthy donors. Sequencing used immunoSEQ multiplex PCR; TCRdb keeps in-frame clones, though not all of them. Of roughly 230,000 clones detected, roughly 88% appear once; the ten largest clones hold approximately 3.1%. Sequences were obtained from PBMCs. The source of these receptors is a woman aged 25 to 39 in good health and CMV-seronegative.

CDR3 region: CASQEAKNIQYF. CDR3 coding DNA: TGTGCCAGCCAGGAGGCCAAAAACATTCAGTACTTC. The gene calls are TRBV2 and TRBJ2-4, with no clear D. Trimming cost V 8 bases and J 1 base, with 6 bases left between them. The CDR3 extends over 12 amino acids. Germline V gene data show CDR1 as SNHLY and CDR2 as FYNNEI.

The chain joins TRBV7-2 to TRBJ2-1; 8 bases match TRBD2. This CDR3 is 13 amino acids long. Germline assignment: CDR1 SGHTA and CDR2 FQGNSA. The junction had 4 bases not matched to a gene; V was cut back by 4 bases and J by 8 bases. CDR3 nucleotides: TGTGCCAGCAGCTCGGGACTAGTCGATGAGCAGTTCTTC. Translating gives CASSSGLVDEQFF.

The CDR3 spells CASSVGGGAYEQYF. CDR3 coding DNA: TGTGCCAGCAGCGTAGGTGGAGGGGCCTACGAGCAGTACTTC. The gene calls are TRBV9 and TRBJ2-7, with a weak D call TRBD2 (6 bases). Trimming removed 0 bases from V and 2 bases from J, with 9 bases in between. The CDR3 is 14 residues long. The V gene's germline CDR1 is SGDLS and CDR2 YYNGEE.

This chain joins TRBV12-5 and TRBJ2-3; TRBD2 might be the D (5 bases). The V and J ends lost 3 bases and 0 bases respectively, with 10 bases between them. Germline lookup yields CDR1 LGHNT and CDR2 FRNRAP. The CDR3 length is 15 residues. The CDR3 reads CASGLSGGSTDTQYF. CDR3 DNA: TGTGCTAGTGGTTTATCCGGCGGGAGCACAGATACGCAGTATTTT.

The chain has TRBV28 and TRBJ1-5, with D tentatively TRBD1 (5 bases). The V gene lost 3 bases and the J gene lost 1 base, with 10 bases spanning the gap. The CDR3 consists of 15 residues. Per the germline V gene, CDR1 is MDHEN and CDR2 is SYDVKM. CDR3 nucleotide sequence: TGTGCCAGCAGTTTCGGGGCCCGGAGCAATCAGCCCCAGCATTTT. Protein product: CASSFGARSNQPQHF.

The chain joins TRBV5-4 to TRBJ2-7; D is unclear. This CDR3 spans 14 amino acids. CDR1 is SGHNT and CDR2 is YYREEE in the germline V gene (reference sequence). V dropped 5 bases and J dropped 1 base, with 13 bases sitting between them. Here the CDR3 reads CASRPDKGSYEQYF. The CDR3 bases are TGTGCCAGCAGACCGGATAAGGGTTCCTACGAGCAGTACTTC.

The V call is TRBV28, the J call TRBJ1-2; 7 bases agree with TRBD1. Per germline, CDR1 MDHEN and CDR2 SYDVKM. CDR3 length: 14 residues. Losses at the gene ends were 6 bases for V and 4 bases for J; bases not matched to a gene: 8. The CDR3 reads CASSTGTDIYGYTF. The CDR3 DNA follows: TGTGCCAGCAGCACCGGGACAGACATCTATGGCTACACCTTC.

The J gene is TRBJ2-3, the V gene TRBV2; 9 nucleotides agree with TRBD1. After removal of 6 bases from V and 2 bases from J, the junction contained 15 bases not matched to a gene. Germline-derived CDR1 and CDR2 are SNHLY and FYNNEI. This CDR3 contains 18 residues. CDR3 amino acids: CASSPTGQGSPPTDTQYF. CDR3 coding DNA: TGTGCCAGCAGCCCAACGGGACAGGGTTCCCCCCCCACAGATACGCAGTATTTT.

V usage is TRBV28 and J usage is TRBJ2-1; 8 nucleotides match TRBD2. Germline CDR1 and CDR2: MDHEN and SYDVKM. This CDR3 region has 19 residues. The J segment lost 0 bases and the V segment lost 5 bases, leaving 15 bases of the junction unmatched. In DNA, the CDR3 is TGTGCCAGCAGTCCCTCGGGCCTACTAGCGGCAGTCTCCTACAATGAGCAGTTCTTC. Translated: CASSPSGLLAAVSYNEQFF.

This clone was observed a single time. The chain is built from TRBV5-1 and TRBJ2-2; tentatively, D is TRBD2 (5 bases). Per the germline V gene, CDR1 is SGHRS and CDR2 is YFSETQ. Trimming pared 0 bases from V and 4 bases from J, leaving 10 bases between. The CDR3 is 15 residues long. CDR3 protein: CASSLGTSFTGELFF. Here the CDR3 DNA reads TGCGCCAGCAGCTTGGGGACTTCTTTCACCGGGGAGCTGTTTTTT. Based on the CDR3 plus reference TRBV5-1 and TRBJ2-2, the full variable domain is KAGVTQTPRYLIKTRGQQVTLSCSPISGHRSVSWYQQTPGQGLQFLFEYFSETQRNKGNFPGRFSGRQFSNSRSEMNVSTLELGDSALYLCASSLGTSFTGELFFGEGSRLTVL.

The V and J genes are TRBV29-1 and TRBJ2-3; either TRBD1 or TRBD2 may fit D (7 bases each). V gave up 6 bases and J gave up 0 bases, with 22 bases separating them. CDR3 length: 17 amino acids. Germline lookup yields CDR1 SQVTM and CDR2 ANQGSEA. The CDR3 is CSVSQGLGGPSTDTQYF. In DNA form, the CDR3 reads TGCAGCGTAAGCCAAGGACTAGGGGGCCCAAGCACAGATACGCAGTATTTT.

CDR3 bases: TGTGCCAGCAGCTTAGCACAGGGGACCTACGAGCAGTACTTC. This codes for CASSLAQGTYEQYF. This chain uses TRBV11-2 with TRBJ2-7; 7 nucleotides match TRBD1. With 1 base clipped from V and 2 bases from J, the junction kept 2 bases outside the gene matches. The CDR3 sequence is 14 residues long. From germline, CDR1 is SGHAT and CDR2 FQNNGV. The variable domain in full, completed from reference TRBV11-2 and TRBJ2-7, reads EAGVAQSPRYKIIEKRQSVAFWCNPISGHATLYWYQQILGQGPKLLIQFQNNGVVDDSQLPKDRFSAERLKGVDSTLKIQPAKLEDSAVYLCASSLAQGTYEQYFGPGTRLTVT.

V usage is TRBV7-8 and J usage is TRBJ2-3, with D tentatively TRBD1 (6 bases). V was shortened by 2 bases and J by 2 bases, with 14 bases between the two germline ends. Looked up from germline, CDR1 is SGHVS and CDR2 is FQNEAQ. The CDR3 runs to 16 residues. CDR3 sequence (DNA): TGTGCCAGCAGCTTAAGGCCAGGGGTAGACACAGATACGCAGTATTTT. Protein: CASSLRPGVDTDTQYF.

This chain connects TRBV5-6 to TRBJ1-4; 8 bases fit TRBD1. CDR3 length: 16 residues. Germline assignment: CDR1 SGHDT and CDR2 YYEEEE. The ends lost 3 bases at V and 4 bases at J; junction bases unmatched: 8. The CDR3 coding sequence is TGTGCCAGCAGCTCAATGGACAGGGAGCTTAATGAAAAACTGTTTTTT. This translates into CASSSMDRELNEKLFF.

The chain links TRBV7-4 to TRBJ2-5; 14 bases map to TRBD2. Germline CDR1 reads SGHVT; CDR2 reads SQSDAQ. The CDR3 length is 17 residues. V shed 10 bases, J shed 5 bases, and the junction held 15 bases outside the gene matches. The DNA of the CDR3 is TGTGCCACGATACGAAAGGGGACTAGCGGGAGTTGGGAGACCCAGTACTTC. Translation gives CATIRKGTSGSWETQYF.

This clone was observed a few times. This chain uses TRBV7-6 with TRBJ1-5; TRBD1 might be the D (5 bases). CDR3 length: 14 residues. CDR1 is SGHVS and CDR2 is FNYEAQ in the germline V gene. V dropped 4 bases and J dropped 1 base, with 8 bases sitting between them. The CDR3 protein is CASSSGPSNQPQHF. CDR3 nucleotide sequence: TGTGCCAGCAGCTCGGGACCGAGCAATCAGCCCCAGCATTTT. Complete variable domain (other parts from reference TRBV7-6 and TRBJ1-5): GAGVSQSPRYKVTKRGQDVALRCDPISGHVSLYWYRQALGQGPEFLTYFNYEAQQDKSGLPNDRFSAERPEGSISTLTIQRTEQRDSAMYRCASSSGPSNQPQHFGDGTRLSIL.

This rearrangement joins TRBV9 to TRBJ2-5; TRBD1 agrees at 7 bases. The germline CDR1 and CDR2 sequences are SGDLS and YYNGEE. CDR3 length equals 15 residues. The V and J ends lost 2 bases and 1 base, in that order; junction bases with no gene match: 5. The DNA for the CDR3 is TGTGCCAGCAGCGTCGACAGGGATCCCCAAGAGACCCAGTACTTC. Protein: CASSVDRDPQETQYF.

The chain recombines TRBV5-1 with TRBJ1-1, with D tentatively TRBD1 (6 bases). Germline V gives CDR1 SGHRS, CDR2 YFSETQ. Between the trimmed V and J ends, which lost 6 bases and 4 bases, there was a span of 19 bases. The CDR3 has 15 amino acids. The CDR3 DNA is TGCGCCAGCACCTTACTAACGGGGGCGGTCACTGAAGCTTTCTTT. As protein: CASTLLTGAVTEAFF.

V and J are TRBV28 and TRBJ2-5, with D perhaps matching TRBD2 (5 bases). The CDR3 length is 14 residues. Per the germline V gene, CDR1 is MDHEN and CDR2 is SYDVKM. The V end was cut by 6 bases, the J end by 5 bases, with 16 bases between. CDR3 bases: TGTGCCAGCAGACGGACTCCCCCTTGGGAGACCCAGTACTTC. Protein sequence: CASRRTPPWETQYF.

This chain joins TRBV2 and TRBJ2-4; D ambiguous. Germline loops: CDR1 SNHLY, CDR2 FYNNEI. The CDR3 length is 15 residues. V was pared by 2 bases and J by 1 base, with 9 bases between. CDR3 DNA: TGTGCCAGCAGTGAACCCCCCGGGGCCAAAAACATTCAGTACTTC. Encoded protein: CASSEPPGAKNIQYF.

This clone was picked up many times. V usage is TRBV5-1 and J usage is TRBJ2-3, with D tentatively TRBD1 (5 bases). The germline gives CDR1 SGHRS, CDR2 YFSETQ. The CDR3 contains 13 residues. V lost 3 bases and J lost 4, with 9 bases in between. DNA of the CDR3: TGCGCCAGCAGCTCAGAAGGGGCAGATACGCAGTATTTT. It translates to CASSSEGADTQYF.

This sequence joins TRBV13 and TRBJ2-7; the D gene is possibly TRBD1 (8 bases). The V gene's germline CDR1 is PRHDT and CDR2 FYEKMQ (reference sequence). Trimming cost V 5 bases and J 1 base, with 12 bases left between them. The CDR3 has 14 residues. This chain's CDR3 is CASSKQGGSYEQYF. The CDR3 DNA sequence: TGTGCCAGCAGCAAACAGGGGGGGTCCTACGAGCAGTACTTC.

V and J are TRBV28 and TRBJ2-7, with 7 nucleotides matching TRBD1. Germline V gene lookup returns CDR1 MDHEN and CDR2 SYDVKM. V was pared by 7 bases and J by 2 bases, with 8 bases of the junction left unmatched. CDR3 length: 14 amino acids. The CDR3 spells CASNSGTDTYEQYF. CDR3 DNA: TGTGCCAGCAATTCCGGGACAGACACCTACGAGCAGTACTTC.

The chain has TRBV6-5 and TRBJ2-5, with unresolved D. Germline V gene lookup returns CDR1 MNHEY and CDR2 SVGAGI. V shed 6 bases and J shed 5 bases, with 7 bases lying between them. This CDR3 comprises 11 residues. The CDR3 here is CASSHGETQYF. In DNA form, the CDR3 reads TGTGCCAGCAGCCACGGGGAGACCCAGTACTTC.

This clone was observed a single time. This chain links TRBV7-6 with TRBJ2-1; D gene ambiguous. The CDR3 contains 17 residues. Germline V gives CDR1 SGHVS, CDR2 FNYEAQ. The V end was cut by 5 bases, the J end by 0 bases, with 17 bases between. The CDR3 nucleotides read TGTGCCAGCAGCGTCCTATTGGGCACCAGCTCCTACAATGAGCAGTTCTTC. This codes for CASSVLLGTSSYNEQFF.

The V gene is TRBV5-4, the J gene TRBJ2-1; 9 bases map to TRBD1. The CDR3 loop spans 12 amino acids. V was pared by 4 bases and J by 10 bases, with 3 bases of the junction left unmatched. The germline CDR1 and CDR2 sequences are SGHNT and YYREEE (reference sequence). CDR3: CASSETGGEQFF. In DNA, the CDR3 is TGTGCCAGCAGCGAAACAGGGGGCGAGCAGTTCTTC.

This chain joins TRBV6-1 and TRBJ2-7; D is possibly TRBD2 (6 bases). CDR3 size: 15 residues. Per germline, CDR1 MNHNS and CDR2 SASEGT. The V and J ends lost 1 base and 6 bases respectively, with 16 bases between them. The CDR3: CASSEVVGRDSEQYF. In DNA form, the CDR3 reads TGTGCCAGCAGTGAAGTTGTGGGCAGGGACTCCGAGCAGTACTTC.

The rearrangement joins TRBV2 to TRBJ2-3, with 9 bases lining up with TRBD2. CDR3 length equals 15 residues. Germline assignment: CDR1 SNHLY and CDR2 FYNNEI. Trimming removed 3 bases from V and 3 bases from J; junction bases left unmatched: 4. The CDR3 region has the DNA TGTGCCAGCAGTGAGGGTAGCGGGAGAACAGATACGCAGTATTTT. It specifies CASSEGSGRTDTQYF.

The chain is built from TRBV27 and TRBJ1-2; TRBD1 matches at 7 bases. The V gene end was trimmed by 6 bases and the J gene end by 4 bases; junction bases not matched to a gene: 11. This CDR3 contains 15 residues. From germline, CDR1 is MNHEY and CDR2 SMNVEV (reference sequence). As DNA, the CDR3 is TGTGCCAGCAGAACCTGGGACAGTCGTTCCTATGGCTACACCTTC. Amino acids: CASRTWDSRSYGYTF.

CDR3 DNA: TGTGCCAGCAGCTTAATCCTTCAAACTAGCAGTTACAATGAGCAGTTCTTC. This translates into CASSLILQTSSYNEQFF. The V gene is TRBV7-9, the J gene TRBJ2-1; D might be TRBD2 (6 bases). The CDR3 runs 17 residues. CDR1 SEHNR and CDR2 FQNEAQ come from the germline V gene (reference sequence). Trimming removed 2 bases at V and 4 bases at J, with 18 bases between.